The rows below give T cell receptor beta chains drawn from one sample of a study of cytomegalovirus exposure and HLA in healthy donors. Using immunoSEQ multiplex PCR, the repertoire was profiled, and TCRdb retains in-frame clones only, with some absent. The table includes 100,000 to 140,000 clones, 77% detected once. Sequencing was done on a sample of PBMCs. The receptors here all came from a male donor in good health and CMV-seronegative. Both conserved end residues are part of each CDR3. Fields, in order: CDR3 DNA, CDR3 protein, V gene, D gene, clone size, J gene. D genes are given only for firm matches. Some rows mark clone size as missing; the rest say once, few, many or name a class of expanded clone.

CDR3 DNA: TGTGCCAGCAGTTTATGGGATCTAGCGGGAAGGGGGGAGCAGTACTTC
CDR3 protein: CASSLWDLAGRGEQYF
V gene: TRBV28
D gene: TRBD2
clone size: NA
J gene: TRBJ2-7

CDR3 DNA: TGCGCCAGCAGCACCACTAGCGGGAGGGCCCTCGGGGAGACCCAGTACTTC
CDR3 protein: CASSTTSGRALGETQYF
V gene: TRBV5-1
D gene: TRBD2
clone size: NA
J gene: TRBJ2-5

CDR3 DNA: TGCAGCGTTTGGGGGGGTACCACCTACAATGAGCAGTTCTTC
CDR3 protein: CSVWGGTTYNEQFF
V gene: TRBV29-1
D gene: TRBD2
clone size: NA
J gene: TRBJ2-1

CDR3 DNA: TGTGCCAGCACCGACTTCAGGGAAACTGAAGCTTTCTTT
CDR3 protein: CASTDFRETEAFF
V gene: TRBV6-5
D gene: NA
clone size: NA
J gene: TRBJ1-1

CDR3 DNA: TGTGCCAGCAGTTTTGCGACTGAAGCTTTCTTT
CDR3 protein: CASSFATEAFF
V gene: TRBV28
D gene: NA
clone size: NA
J gene: TRBJ1-1

CDR3 DNA: TGTGCCAGTAGTATAAGTGGACAGAGCAATCAGCCCCAGCATTTT
CDR3 protein: CASSISGQSNQPQHF
V gene: TRBV19
D gene: NA
clone size: NA
J gene: TRBJ1-5

CDR3 DNA: TGTGCCAGCAGTGACACACAGGGGTGGGCCTACAATGAGCAGTTCTTC
CDR3 protein: CASSDTQGWAYNEQFF
V gene: TRBV6-4
D gene: TRBD1
clone size: few
J gene: TRBJ2-1

CDR3 DNA: TGTGCCAGCAGTGAACTGCTAGCGGGGTACAATGAGCAGTTCTTC
CDR3 protein: CASSELLAGYNEQFF
V gene: TRBV2
D gene: TRBD2
clone size: NA
J gene: TRBJ2-1

CDR3 DNA: TGTGCCAGCAGTCCTCAGGGGGCTCCCGAGGAGACCCAGTACTTC
CDR3 protein: CASSPQGAPEETQYF
V gene: TRBV7-2
D gene: TRBD1
clone size: NA
J gene: TRBJ2-5

CDR3 DNA: TGTGCCAGCAGTTTAACTAGCATGAATGAGCAGTTCTTC
CDR3 protein: CASSLTSMNEQFF
V gene: TRBV28
D gene: NA
clone size: few
J gene: TRBJ2-1

CDR3 DNA: TGTGCCAGCTCACCACGGGAGCAGACATATGGCTACACCTTC
CDR3 protein: CASSPREQTYGYTF
V gene: TRBV18
D gene: NA
clone size: NA
J gene: TRBJ1-2

CDR3 DNA: TGTGCCAGCAGCCAACTAGAGACCCAGTACTTC
CDR3 protein: CASSQLETQYF
V gene: TRBV14
D gene: NA
clone size: NA
J gene: TRBJ2-5

CDR3 DNA: TGCGCCAGCAGCTTCCAAACAGACCAAGAGACCCAGTACTTC
CDR3 protein: CASSFQTDQETQYF
V gene: TRBV5-1
D gene: NA
clone size: NA
J gene: TRBJ2-5

CDR3 DNA: TGTGCCAGCAGCTCGCTGGGGGGTTCCACAGATACGCAGTATTTT
CDR3 protein: CASSSLGGSTDTQYF
V gene: TRBV5-4
D gene: NA
clone size: NA
J gene: TRBJ2-3

CDR3 DNA: TGCGCCAGCGCCACCGGGACAGGGCCCTACGAGCAGTACTTC
CDR3 protein: CASATGTGPYEQYF
V gene: TRBV5-1
D gene: TRBD1
clone size: NA
J gene: TRBJ2-7

CDR3 DNA: TGCGCCAGCAGCTCCTACACCCTTCCGACAGGGGGCCGGACTCGGTATGGCTACACCTTC
CDR3 protein: CASSSYTLPTGGRTRYGYTF
V gene: TRBV5-1
D gene: TRBD1
clone size: NA
J gene: TRBJ1-2

CDR3 DNA: TGTGCCAGTAGTAACCGACAGGGCGCGAACACCGGGGAGCTGTTTTTT
CDR3 protein: CASSNRQGANTGELFF
V gene: TRBV19
D gene: TRBD1
clone size: once
J gene: TRBJ2-2

CDR3 DNA: TGCGCCAGCGGCTTGTCGACAGATACGCAGTATTTT
CDR3 protein: CASGLSTDTQYF
V gene: TRBV5-1
D gene: NA
clone size: NA
J gene: TRBJ2-3

CDR3 DNA: TGTGCCAGCAGCTCGACGGACACAGGGGAATACGAGCAGTACTTC
CDR3 protein: CASSSTDTGEYEQYF
V gene: TRBV7-9
D gene: TRBD1
clone size: few
J gene: TRBJ2-7

CDR3 DNA: TGTGCCATCGCCTCCGGGACTAGCGGAATCCAAGAGACCCAGTACTTC
CDR3 protein: CAIASGTSGIQETQYF
V gene: TRBV10-3
D gene: TRBD2
clone size: NA
J gene: TRBJ2-5

CDR3 DNA: TGTGCCAGCAGCTTAAGTGGCATTGCGGGAGGTTACACAGATACGCAGTATTTT
CDR3 protein: CASSLSGIAGGYTDTQYF
V gene: TRBV7-3
D gene: TRBD2
clone size: NA
J gene: TRBJ2-3

CDR3 DNA: TGTGCCAGCAGTTTTAGAGCGGGAGTCCACAATGAGCAGTTCTTC
CDR3 protein: CASSFRAGVHNEQFF
V gene: TRBV27
D gene: TRBD2
clone size: few
J gene: TRBJ2-1

CDR3 DNA: TGTGCCAGTAGTTTACTAGCGACAGATACGCAGTATTTT
CDR3 protein: CASSLLATDTQYF
V gene: TRBV19
D gene: TRBD2
clone size: NA
J gene: TRBJ2-3

CDR3 DNA: TGTGCCAGCAGCCCAGGGACTAGCACAGGGGAGACCCAGTACTTC
CDR3 protein: CASSPGTSTGETQYF
V gene: TRBV7-2
D gene: TRBD2
clone size: NA
J gene: TRBJ2-5

CDR3 DNA: TGTGCCAGCAGTTACTCTTCGGGAGGGTCAACGAATACGCAGTATTTT
CDR3 protein: CASSYSSGGSTNTQYF
V gene: TRBV6-5
D gene: TRBD2
clone size: NA
J gene: TRBJ2-3

CDR3 DNA: TGCAGCGTCTACAGGGCCGGGGAGCTGTTTTTT
CDR3 protein: CSVYRAGELFF
V gene: TRBV29-1
D gene: NA
clone size: NA
J gene: TRBJ2-2

CDR3 DNA: TGCGCCAGCGCAGGGGCGAACACTGAAGCTTTCTTT
CDR3 protein: CASAGANTEAFF
V gene: TRBV5-1
D gene: NA
clone size: NA
J gene: TRBJ1-1

CDR3 DNA: TGTGCCAGCAGTGCCCGCTTGGCAGGGGTAAATACGCAGTATTTT
CDR3 protein: CASSARLAGVNTQYF
V gene: TRBV6-5
D gene: NA
clone size: NA
J gene: TRBJ2-3

CDR3 DNA: TGTGCCAGCAGTTTTTGGCGCCGGGAGCGGGTAGATACGCAGTATTTT
CDR3 protein: CASSFWRRERVDTQYF
V gene: TRBV28
D gene: NA
clone size: NA
J gene: TRBJ2-3

CDR3 DNA: TGTGCCAGCAGGCCCCCCGGGACAGGGGGATACTCACCCCTCCACTTT
CDR3 protein: CASRPPGTGGYSPLHF
V gene: TRBV7-9
D gene: TRBD1
clone size: NA
J gene: TRBJ1-6

CDR3 DNA: TGTGCCAGCAGTGTTTTATGGGACAGGGAAGTGAAGGGCTACACCTTC
CDR3 protein: CASSVLWDREVKGYTF
V gene: TRBV6-1
D gene: TRBD1
clone size: NA
J gene: TRBJ1-2

CDR3 DNA: TGTGCCAGCAGCTTAGGGACTAGCGGATACAATGAGCAGTTCTTC
CDR3 protein: CASSLGTSGYNEQFF
V gene: TRBV11-3
D gene: TRBD2
clone size: NA
J gene: TRBJ2-1

CDR3 DNA: TGTGCCAGCAGCCAACGACAGGGAAGTGTCGTGGCTTTCTTT
CDR3 protein: CASSQRQGSVVAFF
V gene: TRBV6-5
D gene: TRBD1
clone size: NA
J gene: TRBJ1-1

CDR3 DNA: TGTGCCAGCTCGGAGGGCCGGGGCCAGTACAATGAGCAGTTCTTC
CDR3 protein: CASSEGRGQYNEQFF
V gene: TRBV7-6
D gene: NA
clone size: NA
J gene: TRBJ2-1

CDR3 DNA: TGTGCCAGCAGCTTGGGTTTCACGGACACCGGGGAGCTGTTTTTT
CDR3 protein: CASSLGFTDTGELFF
V gene: TRBV5-4
D gene: NA
clone size: NA
J gene: TRBJ2-2

CDR3 DNA: TGTGCCAGCAGCTTAGCGGGGAGACTAGCGGGATCAGATACGCAGTATTTT
CDR3 protein: CASSLAGRLAGSDTQYF
V gene: TRBV7-2
D gene: TRBD2
clone size: NA
J gene: TRBJ2-3

CDR3 DNA: TGTGCCAGCAGCTTAGGGGCAGCAAACTATGGCTACACCTTC
CDR3 protein: CASSLGAANYGYTF
V gene: TRBV7-9
D gene: NA
clone size: once
J gene: TRBJ1-2

CDR3 DNA: TGTGCCACCAGCAGAGAAGGGGACACAGATACGCAGTATTTT
CDR3 protein: CATSREGDTDTQYF
V gene: TRBV15
D gene: NA
clone size: NA
J gene: TRBJ2-3

CDR3 DNA: TGTGCCAGCAGTTTGGCGGGGGTCTACAATGAGCAGTTCTTC
CDR3 protein: CASSLAGVYNEQFF
V gene: TRBV28
D gene: TRBD2
clone size: NA
J gene: TRBJ2-1

CDR3 DNA: TGTGCCAGCAGCTTAGCGGTTGCTAGCGGGAACTACGAGCAGTACTTC
CDR3 protein: CASSLAVASGNYEQYF
V gene: TRBV7-2
D gene: TRBD2
clone size: NA
J gene: TRBJ2-7

CDR3 DNA: TGCGCCAGCAGCTCTAGGCAGGGAATATACAATGAGCAGTTCTTC
CDR3 protein: CASSSRQGIYNEQFF
V gene: TRBV5-1
D gene: NA
clone size: few
J gene: TRBJ2-1

CDR3 DNA: TGTGCCAGCAAAACAGTTTATAGCAATCAGCCCCAGCATTTT
CDR3 protein: CASKTVYSNQPQHF
V gene: TRBV28
D gene: NA
clone size: NA
J gene: TRBJ1-5

CDR3 DNA: TGTGCCAGCAGACAGTTCAATCAGCCCCAGCATTTT
CDR3 protein: CASRQFNQPQHF
V gene: TRBV2
D gene: NA
clone size: few
J gene: TRBJ1-5

CDR3 DNA: TGTGCCAGCTCACCGTCTAGCGGGAGTTTAGACGAGCAGTACTTC
CDR3 protein: CASSPSSGSLDEQYF
V gene: TRBV18
D gene: TRBD2
clone size: NA
J gene: TRBJ2-7

CDR3 DNA: TGTGCCAGCAGTCCCAGGCCCGACAGAAACACTGAAGCTTTCTTT
CDR3 protein: CASSPRPDRNTEAFF
V gene: TRBV7-9
D gene: NA
clone size: NA
J gene: TRBJ1-1

CDR3 DNA: TGTGCAAGTCGCTCTAGACCAGGGATGGACACTGAAGCTTTCTTT
CDR3 protein: CASRSRPGMDTEAFF
V gene: TRBV12-2
D gene: NA
clone size: few
J gene: TRBJ1-1

CDR3 DNA: TGCAGTGCTAGCGGGGACACTGAAGCTTTCTTT
CDR3 protein: CSASGDTEAFF
V gene: TRBV20-1
D gene: NA
clone size: NA
J gene: TRBJ1-1

CDR3 DNA: TGTGCCTGGAGTGTGGGGGACAGCCGAAGCAAGTATTTT
CDR3 protein: CAWSVGDSRSKYF
V gene: TRBV30
D gene: TRBD1
clone size: NA
J gene: TRBJ2-3

CDR3 DNA: TGTGCCAGCAGCCGCCAGGGTGGCGACTATGGCTACACCTTC
CDR3 protein: CASSRQGGDYGYTF
V gene: TRBV28
D gene: NA
clone size: NA
J gene: TRBJ1-2

CDR3 DNA: TGCGCCAGCAGCCGGAACACCGGGGAGCTGTTTTTT
CDR3 protein: CASSRNTGELFF
V gene: TRBV5-1
D gene: NA
clone size: NA
J gene: TRBJ2-2

CDR3 DNA: TGTGCCAGCTCATCCTGGGACAGGCGAAACACCATATATTTT
CDR3 protein: CASSSWDRRNTIYF
V gene: TRBV18
D gene: TRBD1
clone size: NA
J gene: TRBJ1-3

CDR3 DNA: TGTGCCAGCAGCTTATCTACTAGCGGGTTCTACGAGCAGTACTTC
CDR3 protein: CASSLSTSGFYEQYF
V gene: TRBV7-6
D gene: TRBD2
clone size: NA
J gene: TRBJ2-7

CDR3 DNA: TGTGCCAGCAGCTTAGAGGGACTCGGACAAGAGACCCAGTACTTC
CDR3 protein: CASSLEGLGQETQYF
V gene: TRBV7-9
D gene: NA
clone size: NA
J gene: TRBJ2-5

CDR3 DNA: TGTGCCAGCAGCATCGGACAAAAGTCAGGGAACACTGAAGCTTTCTTT
CDR3 protein: CASSIGQKSGNTEAFF
V gene: TRBV11-3
D gene: NA
clone size: NA
J gene: TRBJ1-1

CDR3 DNA: TGTGCCAGCAAGTACTCATCGCTAGGCGAGCAGTACTTC
CDR3 protein: CASKYSSLGEQYF
V gene: TRBV27
D gene: NA
clone size: once
J gene: TRBJ2-7